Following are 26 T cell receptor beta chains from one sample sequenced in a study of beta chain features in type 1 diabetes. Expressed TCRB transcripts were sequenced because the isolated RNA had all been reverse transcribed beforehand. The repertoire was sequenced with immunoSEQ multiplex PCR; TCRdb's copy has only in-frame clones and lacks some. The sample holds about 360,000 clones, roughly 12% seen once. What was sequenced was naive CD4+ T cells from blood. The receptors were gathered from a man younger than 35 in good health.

CDR3 in amino acids: CAWGTGGTDTQYF. The DNA of the CDR3 is TGTGCCTGGGGGACTGGCGGCACAGATACGCAGTATTTT. The chain couples TRBV30 to TRBJ2-3; D might be TRBD2 (6 bases). In germline, CDR1 is GTSNPN, CDR2 SVGIG (reference sequence). The CDR3 covers 13 residues. V was pared by 5 bases and J by 1 base, with 10 bases between.

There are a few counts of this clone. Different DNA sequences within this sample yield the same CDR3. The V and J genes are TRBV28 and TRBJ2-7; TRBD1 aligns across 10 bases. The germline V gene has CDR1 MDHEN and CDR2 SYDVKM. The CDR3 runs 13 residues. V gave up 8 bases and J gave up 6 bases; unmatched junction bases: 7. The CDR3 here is CASLDRGPGEQYF. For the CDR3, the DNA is TGTGCCAGCCTAGACAGGGGGCCGGGCGAGCAGTACTTC. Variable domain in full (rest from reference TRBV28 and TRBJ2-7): DVKVTQSSRYLVKRTGEKVFLECVQDMDHENMFWYRQDPGLGLRLIYFSYDVKMKEKGDIPEGYSVSREKKERFSLILESASTNQTSMYLCASLDRGPGEQYFGPGTRLTVT.

The CDR3 DNA reads TGCGCCAGCAGCTGGAGGCAGGGGAGAACAGATACGCAGTATTTT. Translating gives CASSWRQGRTDTQYF. V usage is TRBV5-1 and J usage is TRBJ2-3; possible D gene TRBD1, 6 bases. This CDR3 spans 15 amino acids. Germline assignment: CDR1 SGHRS and CDR2 YFSETQ. V lost 3 bases to trimming and J lost 3 bases, with 14 bases between them.

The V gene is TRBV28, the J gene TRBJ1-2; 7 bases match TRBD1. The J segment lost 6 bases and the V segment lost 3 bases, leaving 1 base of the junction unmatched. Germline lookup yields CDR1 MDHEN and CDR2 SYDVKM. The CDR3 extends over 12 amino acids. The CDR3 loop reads CASSFQGDGYTF. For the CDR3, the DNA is TGTGCCAGCAGTTTCCAGGGGGATGGCTACACCTTC.

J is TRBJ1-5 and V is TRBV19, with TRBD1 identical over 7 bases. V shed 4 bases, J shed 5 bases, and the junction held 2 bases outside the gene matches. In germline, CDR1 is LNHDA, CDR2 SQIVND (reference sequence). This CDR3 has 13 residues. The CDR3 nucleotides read TGTGCCAGTAGTACCGACAGGGATCAGCCCCAGCATTTT. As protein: CASSTDRDQPQHF.

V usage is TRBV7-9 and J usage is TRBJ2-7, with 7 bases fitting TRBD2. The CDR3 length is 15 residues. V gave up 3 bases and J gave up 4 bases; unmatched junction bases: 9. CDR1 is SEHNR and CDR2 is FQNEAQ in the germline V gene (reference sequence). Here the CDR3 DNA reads TGTGCCAGCAGCTTGGAGGCGGGAGAGCTGTACGAGCAGTACTTC. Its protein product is CASSLEAGELYEQYF.

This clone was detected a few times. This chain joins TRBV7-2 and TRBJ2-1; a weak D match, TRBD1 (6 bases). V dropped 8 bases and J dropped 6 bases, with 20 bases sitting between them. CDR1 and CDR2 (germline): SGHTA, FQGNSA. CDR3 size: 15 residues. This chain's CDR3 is CASGKQGLERNEQFF. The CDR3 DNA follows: TGTGCCAGCGGGAAACAGGGTCTCGAACGCAATGAGCAGTTCTTC.

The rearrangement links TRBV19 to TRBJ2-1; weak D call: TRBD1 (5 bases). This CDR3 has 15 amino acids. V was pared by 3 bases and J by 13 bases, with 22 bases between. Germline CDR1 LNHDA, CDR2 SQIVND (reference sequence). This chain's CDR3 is CASSIHRQGLVHQFF. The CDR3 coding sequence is TGTGCCAGTAGTATTCATCGGCAGGGTTTGGTTCATCAGTTCTTC.

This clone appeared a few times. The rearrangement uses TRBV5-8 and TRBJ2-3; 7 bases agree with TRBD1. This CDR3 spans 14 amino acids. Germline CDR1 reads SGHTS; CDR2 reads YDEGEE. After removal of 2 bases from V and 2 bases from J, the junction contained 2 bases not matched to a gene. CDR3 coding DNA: TGTGCCAGCAGCTTAACAGGGGTCACAGATACGCAGTATTTT. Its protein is CASSLTGVTDTQYF.

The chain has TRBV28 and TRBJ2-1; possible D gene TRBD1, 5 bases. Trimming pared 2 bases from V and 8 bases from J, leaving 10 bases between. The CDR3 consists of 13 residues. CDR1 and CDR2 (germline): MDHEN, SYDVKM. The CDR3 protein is CASSLSRAHEQFF. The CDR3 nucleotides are TGTGCCAGCAGTTTAAGCAGGGCCCATGAGCAGTTCTTC. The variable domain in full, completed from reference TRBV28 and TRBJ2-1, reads DVKVTQSSRYLVKRTGEKVFLECVQDMDHENMFWYRQDPGLGLRLIYFSYDVKMKEKGDIPEGYSVSREKKERFSLILESASTNQTSMYLCASSLSRAHEQFFGPGTRLTVL.

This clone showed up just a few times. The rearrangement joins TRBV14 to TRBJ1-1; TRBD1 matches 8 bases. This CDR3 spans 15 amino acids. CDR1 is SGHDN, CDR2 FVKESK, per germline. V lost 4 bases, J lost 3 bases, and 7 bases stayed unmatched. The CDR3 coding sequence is TGTGCCAGCAGCCGAGACACAGGGGGTTACACTGAAGCTTTCTTT. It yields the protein CASSRDTGGYTEAFF.

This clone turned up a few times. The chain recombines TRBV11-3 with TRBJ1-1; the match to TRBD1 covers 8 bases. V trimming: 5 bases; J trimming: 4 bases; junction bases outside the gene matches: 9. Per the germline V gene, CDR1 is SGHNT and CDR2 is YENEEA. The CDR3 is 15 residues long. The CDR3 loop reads CASSPGQGEGTEAFF. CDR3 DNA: TGTGCCAGCAGCCCAGGACAGGGAGAGGGCACTGAAGCTTTCTTT.

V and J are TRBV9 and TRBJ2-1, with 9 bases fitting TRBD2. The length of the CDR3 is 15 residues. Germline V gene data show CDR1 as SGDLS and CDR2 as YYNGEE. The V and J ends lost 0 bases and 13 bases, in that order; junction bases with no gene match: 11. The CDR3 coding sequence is TGTGCCAGCAGCGTAGCAGCGGGACTAGCCTATAACCAGTTCTTC. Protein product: CASSVAAGLAYNQFF. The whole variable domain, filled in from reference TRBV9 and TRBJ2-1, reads DSGVTQTPKHLITATGQRVTLRCSPRSGDLSVYWYQQSLDQGLQFLIQYYNGEERAKGNILERFSAQQFPDLHSELNLSSLELGDSALYFCASSVAAGLAYNQFFGPGTRLTVL.

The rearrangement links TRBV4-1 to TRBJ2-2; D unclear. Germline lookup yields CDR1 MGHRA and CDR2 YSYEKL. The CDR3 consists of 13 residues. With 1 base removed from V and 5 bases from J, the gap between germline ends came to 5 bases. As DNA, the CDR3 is TGCGCCAGCAGCCAAGTCGTTACCGGGGAGCTGTTTTTT. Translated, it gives CASSQVVTGELFF.

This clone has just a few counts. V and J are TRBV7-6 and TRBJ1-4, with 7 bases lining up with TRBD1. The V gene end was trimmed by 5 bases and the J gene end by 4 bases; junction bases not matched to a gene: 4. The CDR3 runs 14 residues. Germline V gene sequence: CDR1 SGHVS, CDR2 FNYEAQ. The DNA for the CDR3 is TGTGCCAGCAGCGTGGGACAGCGTAATGAAAAACTGTTTTTT. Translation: CASSVGQRNEKLFF.

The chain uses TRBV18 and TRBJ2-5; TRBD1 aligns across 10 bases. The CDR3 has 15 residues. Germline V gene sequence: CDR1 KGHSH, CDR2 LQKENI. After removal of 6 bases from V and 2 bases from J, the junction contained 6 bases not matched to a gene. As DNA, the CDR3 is TGTGCCAGCTCGCCGGGACAGGGGAAACAAGAGACCCAGTACTTC. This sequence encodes CASSPGQGKQETQYF.

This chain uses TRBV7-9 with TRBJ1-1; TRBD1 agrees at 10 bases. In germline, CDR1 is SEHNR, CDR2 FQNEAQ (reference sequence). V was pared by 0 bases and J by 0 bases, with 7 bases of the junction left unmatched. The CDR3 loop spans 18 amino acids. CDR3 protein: CASSLATGGGLLNTEAFF. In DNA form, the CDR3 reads TGTGCCAGCAGCTTAGCGACAGGGGGCGGGTTATTGAACACTGAAGCTTTCTTT.

CDR3 in amino acids: CASKGREVYEQYF. The CDR3 nucleotides are TGTGCCAGCAAGGGGCGGGAGGTATACGAGCAGTACTTC. The chain links TRBV6-5 to TRBJ2-7, with TRBD2 matching over 8 bases. The CDR3 is 13 amino acids. The germline CDR1 and CDR2 sequences are MNHEY and SVGAGI. Trimming removed 7 bases from V and 4 bases from J; junction bases left unmatched: 6.

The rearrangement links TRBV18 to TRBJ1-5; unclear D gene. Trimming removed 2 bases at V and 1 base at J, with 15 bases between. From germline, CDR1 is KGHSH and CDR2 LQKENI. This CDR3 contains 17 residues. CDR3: CASSPGSSGRSNQPQHF. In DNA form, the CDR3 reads TGTGCCAGCTCACCAGGCTCGTCGGGGAGAAGCAATCAGCCCCAGCATTTT.

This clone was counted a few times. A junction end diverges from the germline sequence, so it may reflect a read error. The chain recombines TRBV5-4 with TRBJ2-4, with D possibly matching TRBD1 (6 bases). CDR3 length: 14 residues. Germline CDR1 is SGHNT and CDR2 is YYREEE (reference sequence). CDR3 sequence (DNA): TGCGCCAGCAGCCAAAACAGGGTTGGAAACATTCAGTACTTC. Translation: CASSQNRVGNIQYF.

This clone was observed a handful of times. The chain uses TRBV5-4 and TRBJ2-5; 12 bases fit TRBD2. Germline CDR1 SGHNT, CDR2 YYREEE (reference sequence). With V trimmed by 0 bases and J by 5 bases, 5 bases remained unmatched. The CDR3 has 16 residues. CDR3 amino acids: CASSLGTSGGWETQYF. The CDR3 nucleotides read TGTGCCAGCAGCTTGGGAACTAGCGGGGGGTGGGAGACCCAGTACTTC.

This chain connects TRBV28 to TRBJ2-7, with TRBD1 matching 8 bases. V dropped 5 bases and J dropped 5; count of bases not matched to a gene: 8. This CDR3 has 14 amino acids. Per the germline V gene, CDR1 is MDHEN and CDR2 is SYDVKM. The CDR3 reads CASSAGGSQDEQYF. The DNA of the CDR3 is TGTGCCAGCAGTGCAGGGGGCTCCCAAGACGAGCAGTACTTC.

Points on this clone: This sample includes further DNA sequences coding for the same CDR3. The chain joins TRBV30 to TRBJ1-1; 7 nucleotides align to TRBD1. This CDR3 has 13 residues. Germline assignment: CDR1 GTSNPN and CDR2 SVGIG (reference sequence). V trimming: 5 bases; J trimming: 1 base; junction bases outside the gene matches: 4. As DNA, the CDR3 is TGTGCCTGGGCGGGACAGCCGAACACTGAAGCTTTCTTT. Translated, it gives CAWAGQPNTEAFF.

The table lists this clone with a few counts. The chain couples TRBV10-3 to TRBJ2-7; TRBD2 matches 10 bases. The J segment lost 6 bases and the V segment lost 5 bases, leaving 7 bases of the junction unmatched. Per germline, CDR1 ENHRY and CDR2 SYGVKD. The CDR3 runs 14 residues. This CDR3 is CAISTSGKGAEQYF. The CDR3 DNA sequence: TGTGCCATCAGTACTAGCGGGAAAGGGGCCGAGCAGTACTTC.

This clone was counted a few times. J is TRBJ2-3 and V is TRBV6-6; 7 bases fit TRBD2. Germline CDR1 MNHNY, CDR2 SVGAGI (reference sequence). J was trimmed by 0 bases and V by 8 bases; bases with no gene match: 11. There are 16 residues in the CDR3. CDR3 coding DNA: TGTGCCAGCCGCCCGCGCGGGGGAGTTAGCACAGATACGCAGTATTTT. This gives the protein CASRPRGGVSTDTQYF.

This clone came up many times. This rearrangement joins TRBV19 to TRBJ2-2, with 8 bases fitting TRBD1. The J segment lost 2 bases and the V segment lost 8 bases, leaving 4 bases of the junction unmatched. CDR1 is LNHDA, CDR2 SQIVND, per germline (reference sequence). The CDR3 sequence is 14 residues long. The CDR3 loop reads CASRTGINTGELFF. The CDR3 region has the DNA TGTGCCAGTCGGACAGGGATAAACACCGGGGAGCTGTTTTTT.